A selection of T cell receptor beta chains follows, all from one sample in a study of T cell responses to AZD1222 COVID-19 vaccine. Profiling relied on immunoSEQ multiplex PCR, and the TCRdb table lists in-frame clones only, not all of them. The sample lists some 150,000 clones, just over 85% occurring once. The starting material was peripheral blood, obtained on day 0 of AZD1222 vaccination. Receptor source: an adult in good health. The CDR3 runs from the conserved cysteine through the conserved F or W. The order of the fields is J gene, V gene, D gene, clone size, CDR3 length, CDR3 DNA, CDR3 protein. D genes are given only for firm matches. Part of the rows lack a size; the others show once, few, many or a class for expanded clones.

j_call: TRBJ2-7
v_call: TRBV5-1
d_call: .
clone_size: .
cdr3_length: 14
cdr3_nt: TGCGCCAGCAGCTTGGCGGGATCCCATGACGAGCAGTACTTC
cdr3_aa: CASSLAGSHDEQYF

j_call: TRBJ2-7
v_call: TRBV6-5
d_call: .
clone_size: .
cdr3_length: 12
cdr3_nt: TGTGCCAGCGGGGTTGGGGTCGCCGAGCAGTACTTC
cdr3_aa: CASGVGVAEQYF

j_call: TRBJ1-5
v_call: TRBV19
d_call: TRBD1
clone_size: .
cdr3_length: 16
cdr3_nt: TGTGCCAGTAGTGGACCGGGACAGGCGTTCAATCAGCCCCAGCATTTT
cdr3_aa: CASSGPGQAFNQPQHF

j_call: TRBJ2-3
v_call: TRBV6-4
d_call: .
clone_size: .
cdr3_length: 15
cdr3_nt: TGTGCCAGCAGTGAGGCTAGGACGGGCACAGATACGCAGTATTTT
cdr3_aa: CASSEARTGTDTQYF

j_call: TRBJ2-3
v_call: TRBV5-1
d_call: TRBD2
clone_size: .
cdr3_length: 15
cdr3_nt: TGCGCCAGCAGGCGAACTAGCGGGAGCACAGATACGCAGTATTTT
cdr3_aa: CASRRTSGSTDTQYF

j_call: TRBJ1-1
v_call: TRBV6-2/TRBV6-3
d_call: .
clone_size: few
cdr3_length: 15
cdr3_nt: TGTGCCAGCAGTTACGCGGCCGGGGCGCCCACTGAAGCTTTCTTT
cdr3_aa: CASSYAAGAPTEAFF

j_call: TRBJ1-2
v_call: TRBV11-2
d_call: TRBD1
clone_size: .
cdr3_length: 16
cdr3_nt: TGTGCCAGCAGCTTAGACGGGACAGGGGGCCTCTATGGCTACACCTTC
cdr3_aa: CASSLDGTGGLYGYTF

j_call: TRBJ1-6
v_call: TRBV6-5
d_call: .
clone_size: few
cdr3_length: 15
cdr3_nt: TGTGCCAGCACTCTAAGGGCGGCAGGGGACTCACCCCTCCACTTT
cdr3_aa: CASTLRAAGDSPLHF

j_call: TRBJ2-1
v_call: TRBV20-1
d_call: .
clone_size: .
cdr3_length: 15
cdr3_nt: TGCAGTGCTAGTAGGACTTTAGACAGGAACCATGAGCAGTTCTTC
cdr3_aa: CSASRTLDRNHEQFF

j_call: TRBJ1-2
v_call: TRBV2
d_call: .
clone_size: .
cdr3_length: 13
cdr3_nt: TGTGCCAGCGGGGGACAAATAAACTATGGCTACACCTTC
cdr3_aa: CASGGQINYGYTF

j_call: TRBJ1-2
v_call: TRBV12-3/TRBV12-4
d_call: .
clone_size: once
cdr3_length: 12
cdr3_nt: TGTGCCAGCAGTCCCGGAATCTATGGCTACACCTTC
cdr3_aa: CASSPGIYGYTF

j_call: TRBJ1-1
v_call: TRBV5-4
d_call: TRBD1
clone_size: .
cdr3_length: 15
cdr3_nt: TGTGCCAGCAGCCAGCCAACAGGGGGCGGGTCTGAAGCTTTCTTT
cdr3_aa: CASSQPTGGGSEAFF

j_call: TRBJ2-2
v_call: TRBV7-3
d_call: TRBD2
clone_size: .
cdr3_length: 17
cdr3_nt: TGTGCCAGCAGCCCAGGCCTAGCGGGAGGGTCCACCGGGGAGCTGTTTTTT
cdr3_aa: CASSPGLAGGSTGELFF

j_call: TRBJ1-4
v_call: TRBV27
d_call: .
clone_size: .
cdr3_length: 14
cdr3_nt: TGTGCCAGCAGACGACCCAGCGCTAATGAAAAACTGTTTTTT
cdr3_aa: CASRRPSANEKLFF

j_call: TRBJ1-1
v_call: TRBV19
d_call: .
clone_size: .
cdr3_length: 15
cdr3_nt: TGTGCCAGTATCAGTGGGCAGGGATGGAACACTGAAGCTTTCTTT
cdr3_aa: CASISGQGWNTEAFF

j_call: TRBJ1-4
v_call: TRBV18
d_call: .
clone_size: .
cdr3_length: 17
cdr3_nt: TGTGCCAGCTCACCACAGGAACAGGGAGCAACTAATGAAAAACTGTTTTTT
cdr3_aa: CASSPQEQGATNEKLFF

j_call: TRBJ2-2
v_call: TRBV2
d_call: .
clone_size: .
cdr3_length: 13
cdr3_nt: TGTGCCAGCAAGGGGGGAGACACCGGGGAGCTGTTTTTT
cdr3_aa: CASKGGDTGELFF

j_call: TRBJ2-7
v_call: TRBV28
d_call: TRBD2
clone_size: .
cdr3_length: 15
cdr3_nt: TGTGCCAGCGGAATATCTAGCGGCCCGATCGACGAGCAGTACTTC
cdr3_aa: CASGISSGPIDEQYF

j_call: TRBJ2-3
v_call: TRBV9
d_call: .
clone_size: few
cdr3_length: 14
cdr3_nt: TGTGCCAGCAGCGCCCAAAGTGGGGGGTTAATGCAGTATTTT
cdr3_aa: CASSAQSGGLMQYF

j_call: TRBJ2-2
v_call: TRBV29-1
d_call: .
clone_size: few
cdr3_length: 11
cdr3_nt: TGCAGCGTCAGGAACACCGGGGAGCTGTTTTTT
cdr3_aa: CSVRNTGELFF

j_call: TRBJ1-5
v_call: TRBV19
d_call: .
clone_size: .
cdr3_length: 15
cdr3_nt: TGTGCCAGTAATCCTTCGGTGGGGTATGGACAGCCCCAGCATTTT
cdr3_aa: CASNPSVGYGQPQHF

j_call: TRBJ1-1
v_call: TRBV5-1
d_call: .
clone_size: .
cdr3_length: 15
cdr3_nt: TGCGCCAGCAGCTTTTTGGCCGGGACCAACACTGAAGCTTTCTTT
cdr3_aa: CASSFLAGTNTEAFF

j_call: TRBJ1-2
v_call: TRBV3-1/TRBV3-2
d_call: .
clone_size: .
cdr3_length: 16
cdr3_nt: TGTGCCAGCAGCCCCCAGACAGTCCTCGGGAGCTATGGCTACACCTTC
cdr3_aa: CASSPQTVLGSYGYTF

j_call: TRBJ1-1
v_call: TRBV21-1
d_call: .
clone_size: once
cdr3_length: 14
cdr3_nt: TGTGCCAGCAGCACCGGGAACAGGAACACTGAAGCTTTCTTT
cdr3_aa: CASSTGNRNTEAFF

j_call: TRBJ2-1
v_call: TRBV10-2
d_call: .
clone_size: .
cdr3_length: 12
cdr3_nt: TGCGCCAGCAGTGAGGAGGGGGGTGAGCAGTTCTTC
cdr3_aa: CASSEEGGEQFF

j_call: TRBJ1-2
v_call: TRBV2
d_call: TRBD1
clone_size: .
cdr3_length: 14
cdr3_nt: TGTGCCAGCAGTAAATCGACAGGGCCCTATGGCTACACCTTC
cdr3_aa: CASSKSTGPYGYTF

j_call: TRBJ2-1
v_call: TRBV5-1
d_call: TRBD2
clone_size: .
cdr3_length: 16
cdr3_nt: TGCGCCAGCAGCTTGGCCTTACTAGCGGGCTACAATGAGCAGTTCTTC
cdr3_aa: CASSLALLAGYNEQFF

j_call: TRBJ2-5
v_call: TRBV7-2
d_call: TRBD1
clone_size: .
cdr3_length: 13
cdr3_nt: TGTGCCAGCGGGACAGGGGGTGGAGAGACCCAGTACTTC
cdr3_aa: CASGTGGGETQYF

j_call: TRBJ1-4
v_call: TRBV9
d_call: .
clone_size: .
cdr3_length: 15
cdr3_nt: TGTGCCAGCAGCGTAGGAACAGGGTGGAATGAAAAACTGTTTTTT
cdr3_aa: CASSVGTGWNEKLFF

j_call: TRBJ1-6
v_call: TRBV5-6
d_call: .
clone_size: .
cdr3_length: 15
cdr3_nt: TGTGCCAGCAGCTTGGGGGTGGGGCTGGCTTCACCCCTCCACTTT
cdr3_aa: CASSLGVGLASPLHF

j_call: TRBJ1-2
v_call: TRBV28
d_call: .
clone_size: .
cdr3_length: 15
cdr3_nt: TGTGCCAGCAGTTCGTCCGCGGGTCGACGTCTTGGCTACACCTTC
cdr3_aa: CASSSSAGRRLGYTF

j_call: TRBJ2-7
v_call: TRBV6-1
d_call: .
clone_size: once
cdr3_length: 12
cdr3_nt: TGTGCCAGCAGTGATAGTTCCTACGAGCAGTACTTC
cdr3_aa: CASSDSSYEQYF

j_call: TRBJ1-2
v_call: TRBV28
d_call: .
clone_size: .
cdr3_length: 12
cdr3_nt: TGTGCCAGCCGCCCAGCCTACTATGGCTACACCTTC
cdr3_aa: CASRPAYYGYTF

j_call: TRBJ1-6
v_call: TRBV18
d_call: .
clone_size: few
cdr3_length: 15
cdr3_nt: TGTGCCAGCTCACCAGGGACGGCCTATAATTCACCCCTCCACTTT
cdr3_aa: CASSPGTAYNSPLHF

j_call: TRBJ2-2
v_call: TRBV19
d_call: .
clone_size: .
cdr3_length: 14
cdr3_nt: TGTGCCACCCGACACCATCAGGAGGCCGGGGAGCTGTTTTTT
cdr3_aa: CATRHHQEAGELFF

j_call: TRBJ1-6
v_call: TRBV11-2
d_call: .
clone_size: .
cdr3_length: 14
cdr3_nt: TGTGCCAGCAGCTTAGTACAGGGCCAATCACCCCTCCACTTT
cdr3_aa: CASSLVQGQSPLHF

j_call: TRBJ2-7
v_call: TRBV14
d_call: TRBD2
clone_size: .
cdr3_length: 13
cdr3_nt: TGTGCCAGCAGCCCGGGACTATTCTACGAGCAGTACTTC
cdr3_aa: CASSPGLFYEQYF

j_call: TRBJ2-7
v_call: TRBV18
d_call: .
clone_size: .
cdr3_length: 14
cdr3_nt: TGTGCCAGCTCACCAAGGTCGGGGGCGTACGAGCAGTACTTC
cdr3_aa: CASSPRSGAYEQYF

j_call: TRBJ2-1
v_call: TRBV18
d_call: .
clone_size: .
cdr3_length: 14
cdr3_nt: TGTGCCAGCTCACCAGAGGTCTCCTACAATGAGCAGTTCTTC
cdr3_aa: CASSPEVSYNEQFF

j_call: TRBJ1-5
v_call: TRBV27
d_call: .
clone_size: .
cdr3_length: 14
cdr3_nt: TGTGCCAGCAGTCGGACAGCTAGCAATCAGCCCCAGCATTTT
cdr3_aa: CASSRTASNQPQHF